These 12 T cell receptor beta chains originate from one sample sequenced in a study of T cells in Graves' hyperthyroidism and ophthalmopathy. Using RNA transcripts as the source, TCR beta CDR3 regions were amplified. Initially, a first-round RT-PCR of the TCR CDR3 employed the HTBI primer set. Using its own MiXCR run on the multiplex PCR reads, TCRdb lists one record per CDR3 protein. There are more than 350,000 distinct CDR3 sequences in the sample; about 15% occur only once, and approximately 29% lies in the top ten. Sequencing was carried out using blood. These receptor sequences come from a woman aged 25 to 45 with Graves' hyperthyroidism.

This clonotype was counted a few times. This chain uses TRBV5-1 with TRBJ1-3; possible D gene TRBD1, 6 bases. The ends were cut back, 7 bases at V and 2 bases at J, with 13 bases in the middle. The CDR3 covers 14 residues. From germline, CDR1 is SGHRS and CDR2 YFSETQ. CDR3 DNA: TGCGCCAGCGGAACTGGGACAACTGGAAACACCATATATTTT. This codes for CASGTGTTGNTIYF.

This clonotype was seen repeatedly, ten times or more. V usage is TRBV29-1 and J usage is TRBJ1-2; maybe TRBD1 (6 bases). This CDR3 region has 19 residues. Looked up from germline, CDR1 is SQVTM and CDR2 is ANQGSEA. V was cut by 4 bases and J by 4 bases, with 31 bases left in between. Here the CDR3 DNA reads TGCAGCGTTGGCCCCATCCCAACCAGGGGTCCCACCACCGTCTATGGCTACACCTTC. It is translated as CSVGPIPTRGPTTVYGYTF.

As regards this clonotype: This may come from a read error, since a much larger clone is one base off. This rearrangement joins TRBV28 to TRBJ1-5; D might be TRBD1 (5 bases). Germline-derived CDR1 and CDR2 are MDHEN and SYDVKM. The length of the CDR3 is 14 residues. The CDR3 loop is CVSRPGTLDQPQHF. DNA for the CDR3: TGTGTCAGCAGGCCCGGGACCCTGGATCAGCCCCAGCATTTT.

This clonotype was detected a few times. The rearrangement links TRBV30 to TRBJ2-7; 7 bases match TRBD1. The germline CDR1 and CDR2 sequences are GTSNPN and SVGIG (reference sequence). This CDR3 is 13 amino acids long. The CDR3 region is CAGAAGGVYEQYF. The CDR3 DNA reads as TGTGCTGGAGCTGCAGGGGGTGTCTACGAGCAGTACTTC.

This clonotype has ten or more counts. This chain uses TRBV30 with TRBJ2-3; the D gene is possibly TRBD2 (5 bases). This CDR3 has 14 amino acids. V was shortened by 0 bases and J by 0 bases, with 7 bases between the two germline ends. Germline V gene lookup returns CDR1 GTSNPN and CDR2 SVGIG (reference sequence). CDR3 bases: TGTGCCTGGAGTGTACGGGGAAGCACAGATACGCAGTATTTT. It specifies CAWSVRGSTDTQYF.

This clonotype has just one count. The chain has TRBV6-2 or TRBV6-3 and TRBJ2-2, with 11 bases matching TRBD2. This CDR3 comprises 15 residues. From germline, CDR1 is MNHEY and CDR2 SVGEGT. The V segment lost 5 bases and the J segment 11 bases; nucleotides outside the gene matches: 10. CDR3 sequence reads: CASSAPGLAAEELFF. The CDR3 DNA sequence: TGTGCCAGCAGTGCGCCGGGACTAGCGGCCGAAGAGCTGTTTTTT.

The rearrangement links TRBV29-1 to TRBJ2-7; 14 bases fit TRBD2. CDR1 is SQVTM, CDR2 ANQGSEA, per germline. The junction had 15 bases not matched to a gene; V was cut back by 2 bases and J by 6 bases. The CDR3 length is 18 residues. The CDR3 nucleotides read TGCAGCGTTGAATTCGGGACTAGCGGGAGAGGGGGCGGCCTCGAGCAGTACTTC. Translating gives CSVEFGTSGRGGGLEQYF.

This clonotype has just a few counts. As DNA, the CDR3 is TGTGCCAGCAGCCTGGGGGGACAGCTTCCGTGCGAGCAGTACTTC. Translating gives CASSLGGQLPCEQYF. The gene calls are TRBV11-1 and TRBJ2-7; D is possibly TRBD1 (7 bases). The CDR3 length is 15 residues. CDR1 and CDR2 from the germline V gene are SGHAT and FQDESV (reference sequence). Trimming took 5 bases from V and 6 from J, leaving 20 bases between them.

This clonotype was observed at least ten times. The chain couples TRBV13 to TRBJ2-7; TRBD1 matches at 10 bases. The V gene's germline CDR1 is PRHDT and CDR2 FYEKMQ (reference sequence). Trimming at V came to 4 bases and at J to 6 bases, leaving 9 bases not matched to a gene. The CDR3 covers 15 residues. CDR3 amino acids: CASSSRQGAPLEQYF. CDR3 in DNA: TGTGCCAGCAGCTCGAGACAGGGGGCGCCGCTCGAGCAGTACTTC. Full variable domain (rest looked up from reference TRBV13 and TRBJ2-7): AAGVIQSPRHLIKEKRETATLKCYPIPRHDTVYWYQQGPGQDPQFLISFYEKMQSDKGSIPDRFSAQQFSDYHSELNMSSLELGDSALYFCASSSRQGAPLEQYFGPGTRLTVT.

Ten or more counts support this clonotype. This rearrangement joins TRBV27 to TRBJ2-3, with 10 bases aligning to TRBD1. CDR1 is MNHEY, CDR2 SMNVEV, per germline (reference sequence). V was pared by 5 bases and J by 4 bases, with 9 bases of the junction left unmatched. This CDR3 has 16 amino acids. The CDR3 reads CASSLLGTGVADTQYF. Here the CDR3 DNA reads TGTGCCAGCAGTCTCCTCGGGACAGGGGTCGCAGATACGCAGTATTTT.

About this clonotype: Just one base apart from a much larger clone, this may be a read error. J is TRBJ2-5 and V is TRBV18; D assignment may be TRBD1 or TRBD2 (5 bases each). Trimming shortened V by 6 bases and J by 4 bases, and 15 bases separated the two germline ends. The CDR3 consists of 14 residues. In germline, CDR1 is KGHSH, CDR2 LQKENI. This chain's CDR3 is CASSPGAVAETQYF. As DNA, the CDR3 is TGTGCCAGCTCGCCCGGGGCAGTTGCAGAGACCCAGTACTTC. The full variable domain, in which reference TRBV18 and TRBJ2-5 provide the parts outside the CDR3, is NAGVMQNPRHLVRRRGQEARLRCSPMKGHSHVYWYRQLPEEGLKFMVYLQKENIIDESGMPKERFSAEFPKEGPSILRIQQVVRGDSAAYFCASSPGAVAETQYFGPGTRLLVL.

This clonotype was recorded many times. The V and J genes are TRBV12-3 or TRBV12-4 and TRBJ2-1; tentatively, D is TRBD1 or TRBD2 (6 bases each). The CDR3 covers 15 residues. V lost 2 bases, J lost 9 bases, and 17 bases lay in between. The CDR3 sequence: CASSLTGATRGEQFF. Written as DNA, the CDR3 is TGTGCCAGCAGTTTAACGGGGGCTACACGTGGTGAGCAGTTCTTC.